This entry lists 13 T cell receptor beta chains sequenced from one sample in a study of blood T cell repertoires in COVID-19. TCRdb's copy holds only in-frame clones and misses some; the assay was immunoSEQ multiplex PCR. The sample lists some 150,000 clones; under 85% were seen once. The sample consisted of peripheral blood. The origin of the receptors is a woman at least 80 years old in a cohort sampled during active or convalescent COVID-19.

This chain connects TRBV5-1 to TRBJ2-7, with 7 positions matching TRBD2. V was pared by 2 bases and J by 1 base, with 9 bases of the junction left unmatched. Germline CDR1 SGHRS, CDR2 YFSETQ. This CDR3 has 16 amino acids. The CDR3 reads CASSLVTSGESYEQYF. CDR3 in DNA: TGCGCCAGCAGCTTAGTAACCAGCGGGGAGTCCTACGAGCAGTACTTC. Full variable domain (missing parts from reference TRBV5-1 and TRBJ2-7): KAGVTQTPRYLIKTRGQQVTLSCSPISGHRSVSWYQQTPGQGLQFLFEYFSETQRNKGNFPGRFSGRQFSNSRSEMNVSTLELGDSALYLCASSLVTSGESYEQYFGPGTRLTVT.

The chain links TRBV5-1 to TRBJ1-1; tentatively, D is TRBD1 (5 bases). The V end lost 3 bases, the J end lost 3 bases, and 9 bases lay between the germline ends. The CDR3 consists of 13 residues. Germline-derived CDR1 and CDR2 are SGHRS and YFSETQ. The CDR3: CASSSGGYTEAFF. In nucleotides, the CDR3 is TGCGCCAGCAGCTCGGGGGGGTACACTGAAGCTTTCTTT.

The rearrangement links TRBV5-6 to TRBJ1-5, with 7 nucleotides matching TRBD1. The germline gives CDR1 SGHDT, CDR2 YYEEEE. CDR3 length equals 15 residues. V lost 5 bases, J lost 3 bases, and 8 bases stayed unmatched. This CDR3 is CASSEMGQPNQPQHF. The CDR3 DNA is TGTGCCAGCAGTGAAATGGGACAGCCCAATCAGCCCCAGCATTTT.

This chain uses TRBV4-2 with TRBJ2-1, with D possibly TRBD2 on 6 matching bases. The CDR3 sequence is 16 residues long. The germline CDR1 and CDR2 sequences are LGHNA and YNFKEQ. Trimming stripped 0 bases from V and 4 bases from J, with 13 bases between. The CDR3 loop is CASSQDATRGYNEQFF. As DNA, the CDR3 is TGTGCCAGCAGCCAAGACGCGACTAGGGGTTACAATGAGCAGTTCTTC.

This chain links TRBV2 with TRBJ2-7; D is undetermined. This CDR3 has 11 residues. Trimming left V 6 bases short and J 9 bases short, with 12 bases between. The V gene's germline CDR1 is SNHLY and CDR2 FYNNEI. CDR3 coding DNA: TGTGCCAGCAGCTCTTTTCTCTGGCAGTACTTC. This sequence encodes CASSSFLWQYF. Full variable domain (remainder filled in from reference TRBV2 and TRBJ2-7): EPEVTQTPSHQVTQMGQEVILRCVPISNHLYFYWYRQILGQKVEFLVSFYNNEISEKSEIFDDQFSVERPDGSNFTLKIRSTKLEDSAMYFCASSSFLWQYFGPGTRLTVT.

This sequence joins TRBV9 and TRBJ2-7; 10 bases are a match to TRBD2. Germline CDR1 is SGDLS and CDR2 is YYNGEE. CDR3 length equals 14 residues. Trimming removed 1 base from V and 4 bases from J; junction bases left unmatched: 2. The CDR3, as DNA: TGTGCCAGCAGCGTACTAGCGGGGGAGTACGAGCAGTACGTC. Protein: CASSVLAGEYEQYV.

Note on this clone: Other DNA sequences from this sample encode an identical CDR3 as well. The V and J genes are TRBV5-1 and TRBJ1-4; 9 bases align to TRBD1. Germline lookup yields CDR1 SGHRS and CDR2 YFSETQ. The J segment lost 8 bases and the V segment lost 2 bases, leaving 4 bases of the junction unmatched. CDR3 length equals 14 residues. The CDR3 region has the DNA TGCGCCAGCAGCTTAGGGACAGGGAACGAAAAACTGTTTTTT. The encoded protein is CASSLGTGNEKLFF.

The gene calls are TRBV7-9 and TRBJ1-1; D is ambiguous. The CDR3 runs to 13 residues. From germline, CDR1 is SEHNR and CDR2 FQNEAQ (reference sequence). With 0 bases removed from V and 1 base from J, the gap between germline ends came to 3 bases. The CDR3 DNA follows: TGTGCCAGCAGCTTAGCTCAGAACACTGAAGCTTTCTTT. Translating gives CASSLAQNTEAFF.

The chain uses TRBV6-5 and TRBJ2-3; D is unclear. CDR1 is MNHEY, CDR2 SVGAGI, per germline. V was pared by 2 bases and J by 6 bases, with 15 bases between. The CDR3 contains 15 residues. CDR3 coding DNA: TGTGCCAGCAGTTACAGGCACTCGGGTGGGGATACGCAGTATTTT. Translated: CASSYRHSGGDTQYF.

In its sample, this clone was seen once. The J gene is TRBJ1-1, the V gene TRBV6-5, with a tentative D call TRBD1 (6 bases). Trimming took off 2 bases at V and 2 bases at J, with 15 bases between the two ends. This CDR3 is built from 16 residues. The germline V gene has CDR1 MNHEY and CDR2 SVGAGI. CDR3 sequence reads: CASSYGGAAGNTEAFF. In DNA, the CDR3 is TGTGCCAGCAGTTACGGGGGGGCCGCTGGTAACACTGAAGCTTTCTTT.

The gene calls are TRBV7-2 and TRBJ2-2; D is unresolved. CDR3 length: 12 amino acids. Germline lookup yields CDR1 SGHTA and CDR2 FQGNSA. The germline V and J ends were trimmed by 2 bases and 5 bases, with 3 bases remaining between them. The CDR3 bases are TGTGCCAGCAGCTTACGGACCGGGGAGCTGTTTTTT. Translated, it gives CASSLRTGELFF.

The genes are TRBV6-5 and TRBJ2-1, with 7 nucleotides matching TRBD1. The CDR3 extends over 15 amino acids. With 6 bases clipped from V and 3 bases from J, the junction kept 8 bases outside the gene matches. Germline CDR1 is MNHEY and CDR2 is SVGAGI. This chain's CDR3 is CASRGDRVLYNEQFF. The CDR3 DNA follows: TGTGCCAGCAGGGGAGACAGGGTTCTCTACAATGAGCAGTTCTTC.

CDR3 protein: CASSELRTDTQYF. As DNA, the CDR3 is TGTGCCAGCAGCGAACTCCGCACAGATACGCAGTATTTT. The chain employs TRBV11-2 and TRBJ2-3; D is unresolved. In germline, CDR1 is SGHAT, CDR2 FQNNGV. Deletions cut 5 bases from V and 1 base from J, with 7 bases between. The length of the CDR3 is 13 residues.